This TCR beta chain was sequenced for a study of tumor-infiltrating lymphocytes in primary liver carcinoma (dated by TCRdb to the late 2010s). With regard to the full study: Between late 2015 and early 2016, roughly five patients in China with histopathologically diagnosed primary liver carcinoma had their tumors surgically resected. Hepatocellular carcinoma (four) or combined HCC and intrahepatic cholangiocarcinoma (one) was present in the five patients, who were three men and two women aged 30 to 69 years. The five patients had tumors of stage T1-T3 N0M0, with maximum diameters ranging from 4.2 to 10 cm. Roughly 3.65 to 8 million productive TCRbeta reads were obtained per sample, and no significant difference in read depth was found between tissue types. The study combined TCRbeta repertoire sequencing, expression microarrays and whole-exome sequencing across five regions of each liver tumor, with adjacent normal tissue and blood. A total of approximately 35 specimens from 5 patients, comprising approximately 25 tumor regions, 5 adjacent noncancerous liver tissues and 5 peripheral blood samples, were covered by TCRbeta repertoire sequencing. Reproducibility between technical replicate repertoires was high, with correlation coefficients above 0.98 and mean shared-clone rates roughly 0.86.

General findings and caveats noted by the study authors: The study included only four or five patients, and the authors note findings should be validated in a larger study. Because only the TCR beta chain was sequenced and unpaired alpha chains were not captured, true repertoire diversity is likely underestimated. Compared with blood, tumors had a significantly larger share of the repertoire taken up by the top 250 clones (p = 0.039). Since the samples were bulk and unsorted, there was no way to compare CD4+ and CD8+ T cell repertoires. Consistent with antigen-driven expansion, pairs of tumor regions showed higher repertoire overlap (mean about 36%) than either tumor-adjacent pairs (around 17%) or tumor-blood pairs (roughly 15%).

Of note for this clonotype: This clone's antigen is unknown. Base quality data are lacking; no much larger clone is found one base away.

Using a constant-region primer and ProtoScript II reverse transcriptase, TCRbeta-specific cDNA was reverse-transcribed from 500 ng total RNA. Construction of the TCRbeta libraries relied on three nested rounds of multiplex PCR, following a slightly modified ARM-PCR procedure. Each of the first two PCR rounds ran for approximately 11 cycles and used multiplex TRBV1-TRBV30 forward primers together with a Cbeta reverse primer. Sample barcodes and Illumina adapters were added in a final 25-cycle PCR using Deep VentR polymerase. Amplicons of 200-500 bp were gel-purified with a QIAquick gel extraction kit before sequencing. An Illumina HiSeq 2500 was used to sequence the TCRbeta amplicons with 250-bp paired-end reads. In the paper's pipeline: To recover full CDR3 sequences, reads were quality-trimmed using Trimmomatic v0.33 and paired reads were then merged using FLASH v1.2.11. V, D and J germline segments were assigned to the rearranged TCRbeta sequences using MiGEC v1.2.1b. Clonotype statistics and Shannon-Wiener diversity indices were calculated with VDJtools v1.0.0. To reduce sampling bias, subsequent analyses other than the diversity analysis used only the 250 most abundant clonotypes in each sample. TCRdb trimmed public reads at Q25 via fastp, called clones via MiXCR and kept in-frame beta chains. Rows with one shared CDR3 protein collapse into an entry with the most common genes and DNA. These V and J calls are TCRdb output, not the study's own analysis. Present in this sample are approximately 340,000 distinct CDR3 sequences, approximately 64% of which were seen just once. The ten largest account for under 8% of the sample.

From the cysteine up to the phenylalanine, the CDR3 has a length of 16 residues. The CDR3 DNA has 48 bases and is translated from base 1. CDR1 and CDR2 (ENHRY, SYGVKD) derive from the germline V gene. Clipping removes 6 bases from V and 3 bases from J, with 9 as the unmatched junction base count. RNA from unsorted whole blood was extracted with TRIzol reagent, and germline DNA was obtained with the DNeasy Blood & Tissue kit. Chronic HBV infection was present in the patients, and the patients were treatment-naive at sampling. Approximately 3.9 milliliters of peripheral blood were collected into K2EDTA tubes before surgery.

The sequenced sample consisted of peripheral blood. The V and J segments used are TRBV10-3 and TRBJ1-5, and 9 junction bases match TRBD1. This TCR was sampled from a man aged 35-49 years with primary liver carcinoma and hepatitis B virus infection. The CDR3 here reads CAISRDREGSNQPQHF. The nucleotide sequence reads as follows: TGTGCCATCAGCCGGGACAGGGAAGGGTCCAATCAGCCCCAGCATTTT.